Shown below are 2 T cell receptor beta chains from a single sample sequenced in a study of shared clonotypes between healthy human individuals. Assay: immunoSEQ multiplex PCR; the TCRdb copy retains only in-frame clones and omits some. Of about 1.1 million clones listed, about four fifths are singletons. Specimen: memory CD4+ T cells from PBMCs. Sample subset: CD45RA-negative fraction. The receptors derive from a man aged 18 to 35 in good health. Some clones in this sample may be carry-over from other donors' samples.

Comments on this clone: Other DNA sequences in this sample translate to the same CDR3. This chain connects TRBV5-1 to TRBJ1-1; the D gene is possibly TRBD1 (5 bases). This CDR3 is 13 amino acids long. The germline CDR1 and CDR2 sequences are SGHRS and YFSETQ. Trimming removed 4 bases at V and 4 bases at J, with 11 bases between. The CDR3 spells CASSSQGGTEAFF. The CDR3, as DNA: TGCGCCAGCAGCAGTCAGGGAGGCACTGAAGCTTTCTTT.

This chain uses TRBV2 with TRBJ1-2, with TRBD1 as a possible D gene (5 bases). V was pared by 5 bases and J by 2 bases, with 12 bases between. Germline loops: CDR1 SNHLY, CDR2 FYNNEI. This CDR3 has 14 amino acids. CDR3 sequence (DNA): TGTGCCAGCAGTCCCGGGACGGCCAACTATGGCTACACCTTC. It encodes CASSPGTANYGYTF.